The T cell receptor delta chain under discussion was sequenced for a study of γδ T cells in repeated Plasmodium falciparum infection. Overall study context: Over around 580 days, donors received four mosquito-bite P. falciparum NF54 infections.

A word on this clone: The protein recorded in TCRdb matches a much larger clone and deviates from this DNA's translation at residue 7, suggesting a read error; the protein here is obtained by translating the DNA.

TCRdb re-called the multiplex PCR reads through CATT. The profile covers tens of thousands of delta-chain clones, with roughly 2% appearing a single time and 20% to 25% taken by the ten largest. The specimen was gamma-delta T cells from blood. The clonotype comes from a pool of human donors (malaria-infected and uninfected, not separated).

The CDR3 protein is CALGLRPHLTAWGQKYTDKLIF. As DNA, the CDR3 is TGTGCTCTTGGGCTGCGCCCCCATCTTACCGCCTGGGGACAAAAGTACACCGATAAACTCATCTTT. The chain recombines TRDV1 with TRDJ1; TRDD3 might be the D (6 bases). The J gene comes from matching the DNA to germline here; TCRdb lacks it. Germline assignment: CDR1 TSWWSYY and CDR2 QGS. The CDR3 totals 22 residues. V dropped 5 bases and J dropped 0 bases, with 34 bases sitting between them.